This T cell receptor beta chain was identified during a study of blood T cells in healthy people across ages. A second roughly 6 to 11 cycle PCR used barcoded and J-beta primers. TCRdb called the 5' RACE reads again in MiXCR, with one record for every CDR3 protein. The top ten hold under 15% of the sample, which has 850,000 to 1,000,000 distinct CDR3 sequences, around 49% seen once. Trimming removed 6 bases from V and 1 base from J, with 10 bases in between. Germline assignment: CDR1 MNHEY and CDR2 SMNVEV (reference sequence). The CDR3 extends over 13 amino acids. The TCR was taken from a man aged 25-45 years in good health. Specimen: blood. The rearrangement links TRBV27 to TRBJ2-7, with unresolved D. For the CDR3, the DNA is TGTGCCAGCAGGGTACTGGAGTCCTACGAGCAGTACTTC. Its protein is CASRVLESYEQYF.